This record concerns one T cell receptor (beta chain) sequence. Its target is not known. The sample is drawn from a study of glioma-infiltrating T cells after dendritic cell vaccination. Points from the study as a whole: Patients with more pretreatment TILs had longer time to progression and survival.

Primers: 60 V beta forward and 13 J beta reverse. The table came from immunoSEQ multiplex PCR; TCRdb's copy has only in-frame clones and leaves some out. Of roughly 60,000 clones in the sample, approximately 86% were seen once. Regarding time point: after dendritic cell vaccination, including at tumor progression/relapse. This CDR3 spans 17 amino acids. CDR1 and CDR2 (germline): LNHDA, SQIVND (reference sequence). The V gene end was trimmed by 7 bases and the J gene end by 0 bases; junction bases not matched to a gene: 9. This clonotype was obtained from a human donor with glioblastoma. The chain is built from TRBV19 and TRBJ2-1, with TRBD2 identical over 10 bases. The sequenced sample was blood, obtained after dendritic cell vaccination. The CDR3 nucleotides are TGTGCCAGTACGGTAGCGGGAGGCTGGAGCTCCTACAATGAGCAGTTCTTC. Translated: CASTVAGGWSSYNEQFF.